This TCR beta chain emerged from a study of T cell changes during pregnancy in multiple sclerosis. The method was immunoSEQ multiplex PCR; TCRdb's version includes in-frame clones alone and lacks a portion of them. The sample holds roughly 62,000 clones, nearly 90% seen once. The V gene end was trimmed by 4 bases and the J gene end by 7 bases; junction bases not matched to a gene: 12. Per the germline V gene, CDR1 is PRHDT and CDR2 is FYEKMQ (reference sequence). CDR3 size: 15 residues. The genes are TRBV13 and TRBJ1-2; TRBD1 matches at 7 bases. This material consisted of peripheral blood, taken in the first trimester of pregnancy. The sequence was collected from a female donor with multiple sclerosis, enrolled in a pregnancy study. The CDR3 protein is CASSSGQTVIVGYTF. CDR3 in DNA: TGTGCCAGCAGCTCGGGACAGACAGTCATCGTTGGCTACACCTTC.